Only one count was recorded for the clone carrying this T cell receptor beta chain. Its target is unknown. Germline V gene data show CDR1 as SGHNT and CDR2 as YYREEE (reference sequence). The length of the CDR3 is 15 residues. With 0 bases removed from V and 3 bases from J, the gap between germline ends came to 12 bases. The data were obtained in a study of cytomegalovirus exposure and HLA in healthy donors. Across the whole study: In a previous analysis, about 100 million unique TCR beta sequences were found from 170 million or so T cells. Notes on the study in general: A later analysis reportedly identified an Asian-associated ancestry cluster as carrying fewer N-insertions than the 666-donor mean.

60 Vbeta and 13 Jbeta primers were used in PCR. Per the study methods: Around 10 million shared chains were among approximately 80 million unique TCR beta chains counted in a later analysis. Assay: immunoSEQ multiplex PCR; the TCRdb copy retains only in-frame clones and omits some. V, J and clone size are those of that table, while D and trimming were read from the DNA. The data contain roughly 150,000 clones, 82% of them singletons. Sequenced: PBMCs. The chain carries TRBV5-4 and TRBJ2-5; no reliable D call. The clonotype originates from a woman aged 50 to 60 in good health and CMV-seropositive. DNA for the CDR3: TGTGCCAGCAGCTTGGGGTCAGGTATTGAAGAGACCCAGTACTTC. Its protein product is CASSLGSGIEETQYF.